One and the same sample provided the 5 T cell receptor beta chains below, sequenced in a study of blood T cell repertoires in COVID-19. Clones were read by immunoSEQ multiplex PCR, and TCRdb kept only the in-frame ones, dropping some. The top ten hold approximately 1.3% of the sample, which has 350,000 to 450,000 clones, approximately 91% seen once. The sample consisted of PBMCs or T cells enriched from blood (not recorded which). Receptor source: a woman between 18 and 29 years old who had been exposed to COVID-19.

The rearrangement joins TRBV29-1 to TRBJ2-7; D ambiguous. V dropped 3 bases and J dropped 2 bases, with 17 bases sitting between them. CDR3 length equals 15 residues. The V gene's germline CDR1 is SQVTM and CDR2 ANQGSEA. CDR3 bases: TGCAGCGTTGAGGGTGTTACAGTAAAACCCTACGAGCAGTACTTC. Translating gives CSVEGVTVKPYEQYF.

The chain's CDR3 is CASSPENSYEQYF. CDR3 DNA sequence: TGTGCCAGCAGCCCGGAGAACTCCTACGAGCAGTACTTC. This sequence joins TRBV3-1 (or the pseudogene TRBV3-2) and TRBJ2-7; D is unclear. The germline gives CDR1 LGHDT, CDR2 YNNKEL (reference sequence). The V and J ends lost 4 bases and 0 bases respectively, with 7 bases between them. The CDR3 extends over 13 amino acids.

The rearrangement uses TRBV5-4 and TRBJ2-3; a possible D gene is TRBD2 (6 bases). In germline, CDR1 is SGHNT, CDR2 YYREEE (reference sequence). The ends were cut back, 4 bases at V and 2 bases at J, with 14 bases in the middle. The CDR3 length is 15 residues. CDR3 DNA sequence: TGTGCCAGCAGCAAGACTAGTGGGTCCACAGATACGCAGTATTTT. Its protein is CASSKTSGSTDTQYF.

V gene TRBV29-1 combines with J gene TRBJ1-2; a possible D gene is TRBD1 (5 bases). Germline lookup yields CDR1 SQVTM and CDR2 ANQGSEA. The CDR3 is 13 residues long. Trimming shortened V by 5 bases and J by 0 bases, and 10 bases separated the two germline ends. CDR3 protein: CSVPGGSNYGYTF. In DNA form, the CDR3 reads TGCAGCGTTCCCGGGGGATCTAACTATGGCTACACCTTC.

The V call is TRBV28, the J call TRBJ1-6; a possible D gene is TRBD1 (6 bases). V was clipped by 5 bases and J by 7 bases, with 15 bases between them. The CDR3 runs 15 residues. The germline gives CDR1 MDHEN, CDR2 SYDVKM. The CDR3 loop is CASSPYRVLNSPLHF. The DNA of the CDR3 is TGTGCCAGCAGTCCCTACAGGGTTTTGAATTCACCCCTCCACTTT. Based on the CDR3 plus reference TRBV28 and TRBJ1-6, the full variable domain is DVKVTQSSRYLVKRTGEKVFLECVQDMDHENMFWYRQDPGLGLRLIYFSYDVKMKEKGDIPEGYSVSREKKERFSLILESASTNQTSMYLCASSPYRVLNSPLHFGNGTRLTVT.